The clone carrying this T cell receptor beta chain showed up just a few times. Its antigen is still unknown. Constant-segment-primed 5'RACE gave TCR alpha and TCR beta cDNA libraries with sample barcodes and UMIs. TCRdb fed the 5' RACE reads into MiXCR, producing one record per CDR3 protein. The sample lists roughly 160,000 distinct CDR3 sequences, 10% to 15% seen once, with approximately 3.3% in the top ten. The sample comes from a study of T-cell memory formation after mild COVID-19. About the study: TCR clustering was largely donor specific.

Findings and caveats of the study: Clones that shrank (day 15 to 85) were balanced CD4/CD8, whereas later expanders leaned CD4+.

The CDR3 totals 13 residues. The V gene's germline CDR1 is SGHTA and CDR2 FQGNSA. Trimming stripped 1 base from V and 6 bases from J, with 9 bases between. The clonotype originates from a man younger than 30 who had mild COVID-19 (a few samples of this study predate the infection). Cell type and time point are not known. The sample consisted of PBMCs or a T cell subset sorted from them (not recorded which). The V gene is TRBV7-2, the J gene TRBJ2-5, with D tentatively TRBD2 (5 bases). CDR3 DNA sequence: TGTGCCAGCAGCTTAGTTAGCGAGAAGACCCAGTACTTC. Translated, it gives CASSLVSEKTQYF.